This is a list of T cell receptor beta chains from one sample in a study of CD8 T cells in ankylosing spondylitis. MiXCR was run by TCRdb on the 5' RACE reads, yielding one entry per CDR3 protein. The table includes tens of thousands of distinct CDR3 sequences, around 2.9% detected once. Material for sequencing was blood, either unsorted or a sorted T cell fraction (not recorded which). The source of these receptors is a male donor with ankylosing spondylitis or in good health (not recorded which). Each CDR3 is given with its conserved first and last residue. Fields, in order: V gene, CDR3 protein.

V gene: TRBV9; CDR3 protein: CASSTRGGSGTVGETQYF
V gene: TRBV9; CDR3 protein: CASGAGGTEAFF
V gene: TRBV9; CDR3 protein: CASSPRAQPNTGELFF
V gene: TRBV9; CDR3 protein: CASSVATGRSYNEQFF
V gene: TRBV9; CDR3 protein: CASSPTGANYGYTF
V gene: TRBV9; CDR3 protein: CASSVATDTYNEQFF
V gene: TRBV9; CDR3 protein: CASSPLTGFNSPLHF
V gene: TRBV9; CDR3 protein: CASSAISGANTGELFF
V gene: TRBV9; CDR3 protein: CASSVDGGSTDTQYF
V gene: TRBV9; CDR3 protein: CASSVGRSGAYEQYF
V gene: TRBV9; CDR3 protein: CASSVAPSGIYEQYF
V gene: TRBV9; CDR3 protein: CASSVDGGGEDTQYF
V gene: TRBV9; CDR3 protein: CASSVAPMNTEAFF
V gene: TRBV9; CDR3 protein: CASNRLAGGEDTQYF
V gene: TRBV9; CDR3 protein: CASSVGEPYEQYF
V gene: TRBV9; CDR3 protein: CASSVRGTGTGELFF
V gene: TRBV9; CDR3 protein: CASSPTPEPDTQYF
V gene: TRBV9; CDR3 protein: CASSVSSANAYEQYF
V gene: TRBV9; CDR3 protein: CASSPGQGAYNEQFF
V gene: TRBV9; CDR3 protein: CASSVDIAGAVLATDTQYF
V gene: TRBV9; CDR3 protein: CASGWGQGGDEQYF
V gene: TRBV9; CDR3 protein: CASSPRGGTAGETQYF
V gene: TRBV9; CDR3 protein: CASSVDGDGYQPQHF
V gene: TRBV9; CDR3 protein: CASSVTQQGSPLHF
V gene: TRBV9; CDR3 protein: CASSRQGGTDTQYF
V gene: TRBV9; CDR3 protein: CASRGGREGAGANVLTF
V gene: TRBV9; CDR3 protein: CASSVDIQETQYF
V gene: TRBV9; CDR3 protein: CASSVSGRAGSTDTQYF
V gene: TRBV9; CDR3 protein: CASSVAGGNWETQYF
V gene: TRBV9; CDR3 protein: CASSRTGGLAIFGELFF
V gene: TRBV21-1; CDR3 protein: CASSKPSSGRGKETQYF
V gene: TRBV9; CDR3 protein: CASSAEPQGGYEQYF
V gene: TRBV9; CDR3 protein: CASNTHPGDIQYF
V gene: TRBV9; CDR3 protein: CASSVGATGETQYF
V gene: TRBV2; CDR3 protein: CASSELRVGYNEQFF
V gene: TRBV9; CDR3 protein: CASSVPPTSYEQFF
V gene: TRBV9; CDR3 protein: CASSGQVGGNIQYF
V gene: TRBV9; CDR3 protein: CASSVGPRDRVYGYTF
V gene: TRBV9; CDR3 protein: CASSGAYEAFF
V gene: TRBV9; CDR3 protein: CASSASGANVLTF
V gene: TRBV9; CDR3 protein: CASSGGTAPYNSPLHF